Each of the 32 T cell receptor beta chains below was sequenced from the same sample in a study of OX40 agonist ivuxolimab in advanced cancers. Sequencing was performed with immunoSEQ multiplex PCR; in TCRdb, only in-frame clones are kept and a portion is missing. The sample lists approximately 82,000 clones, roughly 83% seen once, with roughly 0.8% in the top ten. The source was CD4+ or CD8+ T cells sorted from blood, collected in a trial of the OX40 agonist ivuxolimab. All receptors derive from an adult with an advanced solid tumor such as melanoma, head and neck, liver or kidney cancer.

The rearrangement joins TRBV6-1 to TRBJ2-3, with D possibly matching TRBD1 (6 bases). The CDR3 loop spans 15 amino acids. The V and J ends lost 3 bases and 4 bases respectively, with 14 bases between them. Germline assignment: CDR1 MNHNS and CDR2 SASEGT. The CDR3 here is CASSEGAPGADTQYF. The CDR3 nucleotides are TGTGCCAGCAGTGAGGGGGCACCTGGCGCAGATACGCAGTATTTT.

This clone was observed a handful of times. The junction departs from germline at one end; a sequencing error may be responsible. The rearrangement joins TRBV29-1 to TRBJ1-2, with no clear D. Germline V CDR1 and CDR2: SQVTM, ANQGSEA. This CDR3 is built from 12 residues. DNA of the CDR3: TGCAGCGCTGAACGAGGTTTACTTGGCTACACCTTC. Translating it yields CSAERGLLGYTF.

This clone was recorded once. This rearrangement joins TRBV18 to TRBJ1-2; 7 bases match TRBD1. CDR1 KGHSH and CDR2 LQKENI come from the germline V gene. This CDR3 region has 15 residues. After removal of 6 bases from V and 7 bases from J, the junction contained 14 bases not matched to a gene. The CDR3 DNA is TGTGCCAGCTCCCTCATGGAGGGGGCGGAAGGTGGCTACACCTTC. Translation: CASSLMEGAEGGYTF.

The CDR3 DNA reads TGTGCCATCAGAGGGACAGGGGATTCACCCCTCCACTTT. This translates into CAIRGTGDSPLHF. The V gene is TRBV10-3, the J gene TRBJ1-6, with 10 nucleotides matching TRBD1. This CDR3 is built from 13 residues. V trimming: 6 bases; J trimming: 8 bases; junction bases outside the gene matches: 1. CDR1 and CDR2 (germline): ENHRY, SYGVKD.

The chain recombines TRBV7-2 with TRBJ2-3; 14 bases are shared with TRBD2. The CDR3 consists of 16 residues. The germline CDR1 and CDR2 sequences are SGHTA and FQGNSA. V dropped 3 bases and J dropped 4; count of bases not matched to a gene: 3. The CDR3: CASSLRLAGGADTQYF. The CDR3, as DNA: TGTGCCAGCAGCTTGAGACTAGCGGGGGGGGCAGATACGCAGTATTTT.

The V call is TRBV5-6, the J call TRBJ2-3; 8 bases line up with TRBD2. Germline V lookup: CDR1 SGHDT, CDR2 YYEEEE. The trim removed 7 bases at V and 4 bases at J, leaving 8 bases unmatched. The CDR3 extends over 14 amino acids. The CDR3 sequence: CASAYGGASDTQYF. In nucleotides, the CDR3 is TGTGCCAGCGCTTACGGGGGGGCCTCAGATACGCAGTATTTT. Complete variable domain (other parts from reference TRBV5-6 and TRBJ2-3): DAGVTQSPTHLIKTRGQQVTLRCSPKSGHDTVSWYQQALGQGPQFIFQYYEEEERQRGNFPDRFSGHQFPNYSSELNVNALLLGDSALYLCASAYGGASDTQYFGPGTRLTVL.

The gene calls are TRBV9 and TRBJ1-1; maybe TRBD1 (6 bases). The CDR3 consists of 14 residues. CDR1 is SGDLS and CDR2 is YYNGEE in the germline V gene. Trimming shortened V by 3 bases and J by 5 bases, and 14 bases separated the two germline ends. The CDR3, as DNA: TGTGCCAGCAGCGCAATACCACAGGGAACTGAAGCTTTCTTT. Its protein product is CASSAIPQGTEAFF.

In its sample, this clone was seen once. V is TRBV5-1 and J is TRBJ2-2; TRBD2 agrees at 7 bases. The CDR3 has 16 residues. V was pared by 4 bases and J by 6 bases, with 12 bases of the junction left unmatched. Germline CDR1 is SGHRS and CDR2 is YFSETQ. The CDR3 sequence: CASSPDPGGYSGELFF. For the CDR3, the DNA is TGCGCCAGCAGCCCCGACCCGGGGGGATATTCCGGGGAGCTGTTTTTT.

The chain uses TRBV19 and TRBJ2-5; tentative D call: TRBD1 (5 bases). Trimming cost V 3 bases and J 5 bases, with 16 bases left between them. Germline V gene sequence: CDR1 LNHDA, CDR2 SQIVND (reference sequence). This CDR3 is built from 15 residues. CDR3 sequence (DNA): TGTGCCAGTAGTATTAGTTCCAGGTGGGGCGAGACCCAGTACTTC. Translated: CASSISSRWGETQYF. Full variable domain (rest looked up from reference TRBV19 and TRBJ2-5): DGGITQSPKYLFRKEGQNVTLSCEQNLNHDAMYWYRQDPGQGLRLIYYSQIVNDFQKGDIAEGYSVSREKKESFPLTVTSAQKNPTAFYLCASSISSRWGETQYFGPGTRLLVL.

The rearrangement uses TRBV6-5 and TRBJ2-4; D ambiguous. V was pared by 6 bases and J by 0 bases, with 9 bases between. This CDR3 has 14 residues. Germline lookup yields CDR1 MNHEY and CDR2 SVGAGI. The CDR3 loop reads CASSHSLAKNIQYF. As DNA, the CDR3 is TGTGCCAGCAGCCACAGCCTAGCCAAAAACATTCAGTACTTC.

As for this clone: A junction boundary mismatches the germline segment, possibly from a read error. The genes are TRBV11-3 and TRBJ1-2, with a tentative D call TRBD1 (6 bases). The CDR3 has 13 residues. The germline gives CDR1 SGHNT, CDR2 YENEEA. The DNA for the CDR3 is TGTGCCAGCAGCCTAGACGAGGGGGTCGGCTACACCTTC. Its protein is CASSLDEGVGYTF.

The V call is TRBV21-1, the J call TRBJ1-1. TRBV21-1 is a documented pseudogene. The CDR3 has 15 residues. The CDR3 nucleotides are TGTGCCAGCAGCGGTCTAGGGTTGATGAACACTGAAGCTTTCTTT. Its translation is CASSGLGLMNTEAFF.

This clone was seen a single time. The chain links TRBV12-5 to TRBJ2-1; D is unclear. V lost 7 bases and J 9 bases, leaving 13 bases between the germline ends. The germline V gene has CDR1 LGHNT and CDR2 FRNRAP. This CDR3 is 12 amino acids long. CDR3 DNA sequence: TGTGCTAGTGCCCTATCCTTGGGTGAGCAGTTCTTC. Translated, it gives CASALSLGEQFF.

The CDR3 region has the DNA TGCGCCAGCAGACAGGCGGCCTCTGGGGCCAACGTCCTGACTTTC. It encodes CASRQAASGANVLTF. The chain employs TRBV5-1 and TRBJ2-6; possible D gene TRBD1, 5 bases. The V end was cut by 5 bases, the J end by 0 bases, with 9 bases between. This CDR3 comprises 15 residues. The V gene's germline CDR1 is SGHRS and CDR2 YFSETQ.

The CDR3 sequence: CASGKRGQNEQFF. In DNA, the CDR3 is TGTGCCAGTGGGAAAAGGGGTCAGAATGAGCAGTTCTTC. J is TRBJ2-1 and V is TRBV19, with D perhaps matching TRBD1 (5 bases). This CDR3 region has 13 residues. V was pared by 8 bases and J by 7 bases, with 15 bases between. Germline V gives CDR1 LNHDA, CDR2 SQIVND (reference sequence).

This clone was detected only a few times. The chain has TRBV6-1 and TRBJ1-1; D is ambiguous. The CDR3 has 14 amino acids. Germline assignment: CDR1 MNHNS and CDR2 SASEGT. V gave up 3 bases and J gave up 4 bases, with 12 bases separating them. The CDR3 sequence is CASSEETWGTEAFF. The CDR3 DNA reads TGTGCCAGCAGTGAGGAAACATGGGGCACTGAAGCTTTCTTT.

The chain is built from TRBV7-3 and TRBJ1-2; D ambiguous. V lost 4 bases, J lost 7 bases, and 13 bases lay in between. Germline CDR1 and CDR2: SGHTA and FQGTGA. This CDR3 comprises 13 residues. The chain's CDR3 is CASSSPDGGGYTF. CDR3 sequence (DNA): TGTGCCAGCAGCTCCCCCGACGGAGGTGGCTACACCTTC.

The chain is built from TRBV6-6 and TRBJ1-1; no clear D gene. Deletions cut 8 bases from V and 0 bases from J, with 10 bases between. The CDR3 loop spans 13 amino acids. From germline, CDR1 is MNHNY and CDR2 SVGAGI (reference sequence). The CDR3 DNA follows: TGTGCCAGCGTATCCGAGTTGAACACTGAAGCTTTCTTT. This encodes CASVSELNTEAFF.

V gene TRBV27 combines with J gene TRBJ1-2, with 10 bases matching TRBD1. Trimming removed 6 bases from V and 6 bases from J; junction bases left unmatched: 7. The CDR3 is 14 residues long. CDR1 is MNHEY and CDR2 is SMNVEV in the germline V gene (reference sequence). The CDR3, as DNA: TGTGCCAGCAGAACCGCCGGGACAGGGGATGGCTACACCTTC. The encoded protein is CASRTAGTGDGYTF.

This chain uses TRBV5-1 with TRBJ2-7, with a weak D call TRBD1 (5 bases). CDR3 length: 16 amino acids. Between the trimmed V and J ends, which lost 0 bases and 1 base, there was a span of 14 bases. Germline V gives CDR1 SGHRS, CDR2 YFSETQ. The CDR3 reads CASSLGGGGQSYEQYF. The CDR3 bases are TGCGCCAGCAGCTTGGGGGGCGGTGGTCAATCCTACGAGCAGTACTTC.

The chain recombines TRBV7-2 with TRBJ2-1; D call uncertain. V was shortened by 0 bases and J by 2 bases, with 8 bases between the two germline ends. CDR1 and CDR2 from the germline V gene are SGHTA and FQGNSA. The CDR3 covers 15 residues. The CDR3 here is CASSLAPAAYNEQFF. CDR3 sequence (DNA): TGTGCCAGCAGCTTAGCCCCGGCAGCCTACAATGAGCAGTTCTTC.

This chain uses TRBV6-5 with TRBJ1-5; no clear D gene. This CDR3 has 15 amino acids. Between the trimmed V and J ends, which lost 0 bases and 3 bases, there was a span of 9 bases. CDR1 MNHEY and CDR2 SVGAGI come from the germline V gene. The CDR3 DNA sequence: TGTGCCAGCAGTTACTCCCCGGGTTCCAATCAGCCCCAGCATTTT. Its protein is CASSYSPGSNQPQHF.

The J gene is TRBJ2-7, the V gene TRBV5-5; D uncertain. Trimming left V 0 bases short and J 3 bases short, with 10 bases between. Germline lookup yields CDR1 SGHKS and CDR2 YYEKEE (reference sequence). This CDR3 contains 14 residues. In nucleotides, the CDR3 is TGTGCCAGCAGCTTGGATAGGGCTAGCTACGAGCAGTACTTC. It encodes CASSLDRASYEQYF.

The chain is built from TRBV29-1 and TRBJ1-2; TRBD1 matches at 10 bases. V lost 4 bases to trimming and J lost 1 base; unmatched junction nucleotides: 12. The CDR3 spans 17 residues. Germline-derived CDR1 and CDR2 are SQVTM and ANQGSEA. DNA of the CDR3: TGCAGCGTTGTCCCCCGGGACAGGGGAAGTGATAACTATGGCTACACCTTC. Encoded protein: CSVVPRDRGSDNYGYTF.

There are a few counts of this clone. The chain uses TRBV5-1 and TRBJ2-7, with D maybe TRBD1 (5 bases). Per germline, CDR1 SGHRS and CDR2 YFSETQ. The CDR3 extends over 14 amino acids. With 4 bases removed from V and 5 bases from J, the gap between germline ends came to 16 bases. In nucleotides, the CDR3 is TGCGCCAGCAGCCCTGTGGGGCGGCGCGACGAGCAGTACTTC. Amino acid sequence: CASSPVGRRDEQYF.

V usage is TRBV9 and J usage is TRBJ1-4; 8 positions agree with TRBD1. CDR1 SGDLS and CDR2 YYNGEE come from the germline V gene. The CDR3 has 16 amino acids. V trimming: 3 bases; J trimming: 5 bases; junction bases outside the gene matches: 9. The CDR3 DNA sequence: TGTGCCAGCAGCGGACGCTCGGGACAGGTGAATGAAAAACTGTTTTTT. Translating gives CASSGRSGQVNEKLFF.

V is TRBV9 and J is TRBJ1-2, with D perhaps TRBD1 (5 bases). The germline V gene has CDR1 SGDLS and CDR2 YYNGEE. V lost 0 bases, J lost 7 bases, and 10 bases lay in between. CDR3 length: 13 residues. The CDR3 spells CASSVDGGFGYTF. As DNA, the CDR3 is TGTGCCAGCAGCGTAGACGGGGGTTTTGGCTACACCTTC.

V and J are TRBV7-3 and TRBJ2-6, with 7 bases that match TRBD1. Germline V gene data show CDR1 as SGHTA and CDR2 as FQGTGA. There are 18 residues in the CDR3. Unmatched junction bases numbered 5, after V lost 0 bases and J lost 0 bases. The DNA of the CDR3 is TGTGCCAGCAGCTTAACCGGACAGGCCTACTCTGGGGCCAACGTCCTGACTTTC. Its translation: CASSLTGQAYSGANVLTF.

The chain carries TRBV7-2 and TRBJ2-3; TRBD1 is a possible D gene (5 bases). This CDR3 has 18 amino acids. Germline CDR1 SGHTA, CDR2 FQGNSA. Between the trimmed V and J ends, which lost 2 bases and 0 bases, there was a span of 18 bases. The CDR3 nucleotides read TGTGCCAGCAGCTTATTCACCCGGACAATCACTAGCACAGATACGCAGTATTTT. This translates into CASSLFTRTITSTDTQYF. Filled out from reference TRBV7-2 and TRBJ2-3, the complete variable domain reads GAGVSQSPSNKVTEKGKDVELRCDPISGHTALYWYRQSLGQGLEFLIYFQGNSAPDKSGLPSDRFSAERTGGSVSTLTIQRTQQEDSAVYLCASSLFTRTITSTDTQYFGPGTRLTVL.

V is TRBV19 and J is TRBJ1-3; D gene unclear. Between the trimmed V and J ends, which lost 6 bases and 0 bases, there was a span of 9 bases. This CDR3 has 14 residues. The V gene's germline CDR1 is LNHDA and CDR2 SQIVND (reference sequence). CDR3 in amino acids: CASRDVSSGNTIYF. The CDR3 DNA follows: TGTGCCAGTAGGGACGTCTCCTCTGGAAACACCATATATTTT.

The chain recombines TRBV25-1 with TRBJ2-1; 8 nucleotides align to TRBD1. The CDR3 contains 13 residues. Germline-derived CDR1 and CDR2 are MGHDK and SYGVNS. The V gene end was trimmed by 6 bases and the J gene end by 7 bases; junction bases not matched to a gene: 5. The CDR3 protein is CASRTGVGNEQFF. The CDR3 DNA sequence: TGTGCCAGCAGGACAGGGGTAGGAAATGAGCAGTTCTTC.

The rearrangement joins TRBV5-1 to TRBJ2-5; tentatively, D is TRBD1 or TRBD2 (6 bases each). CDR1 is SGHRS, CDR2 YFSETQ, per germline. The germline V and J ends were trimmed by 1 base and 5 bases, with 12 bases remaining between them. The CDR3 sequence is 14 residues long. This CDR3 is CASSLFRGGETQYF. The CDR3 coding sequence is TGCGCCAGCAGCTTGTTCAGGGGAGGCGAGACCCAGTACTTC.